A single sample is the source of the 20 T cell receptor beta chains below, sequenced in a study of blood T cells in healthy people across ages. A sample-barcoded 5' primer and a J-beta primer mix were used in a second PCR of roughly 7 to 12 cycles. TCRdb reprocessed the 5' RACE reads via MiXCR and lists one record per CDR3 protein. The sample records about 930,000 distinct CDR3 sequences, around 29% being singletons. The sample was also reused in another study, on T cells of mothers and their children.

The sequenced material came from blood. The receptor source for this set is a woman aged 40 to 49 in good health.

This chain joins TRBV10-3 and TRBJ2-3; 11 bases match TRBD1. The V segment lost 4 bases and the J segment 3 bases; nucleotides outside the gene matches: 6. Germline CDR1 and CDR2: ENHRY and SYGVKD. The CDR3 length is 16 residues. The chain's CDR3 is CAISAGTGGGTDTQYF. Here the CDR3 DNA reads TGTGCCATCAGTGCCGGGACAGGGGGTGGGACAGATACGCAGTATTTT.

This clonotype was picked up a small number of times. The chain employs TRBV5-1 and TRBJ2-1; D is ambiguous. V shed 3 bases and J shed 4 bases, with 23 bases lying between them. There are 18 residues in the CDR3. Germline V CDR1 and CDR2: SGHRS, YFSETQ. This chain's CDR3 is CASSSTGSDSAIYNEQFF. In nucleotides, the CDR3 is TGCGCCAGCAGCTCGACCGGATCAGACTCAGCGATATACAATGAGCAGTTCTTC.

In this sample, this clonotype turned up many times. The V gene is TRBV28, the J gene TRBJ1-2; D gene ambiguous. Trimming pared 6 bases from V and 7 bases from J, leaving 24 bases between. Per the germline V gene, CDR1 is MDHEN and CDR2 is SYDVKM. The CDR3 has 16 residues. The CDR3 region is CASSPVLVSNGGGYTF. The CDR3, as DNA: TGTGCCAGCAGCCCGGTTTTAGTGTCAAATGGTGGTGGCTACACCTTC.

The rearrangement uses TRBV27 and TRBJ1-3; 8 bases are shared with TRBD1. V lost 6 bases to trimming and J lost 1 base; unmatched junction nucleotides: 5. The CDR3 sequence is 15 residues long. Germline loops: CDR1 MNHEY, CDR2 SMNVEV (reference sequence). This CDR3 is CASRAQGDSGNTIYF. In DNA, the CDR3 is TGTGCCAGCAGGGCACAGGGGGATTCTGGAAACACCATATATTTT.

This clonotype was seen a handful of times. The CDR3 sequence: CARGGGGVYNEQFF. Written as DNA, the CDR3 is TGTGCCAGGGGTGGCGGGGGGGTCTACAATGAGCAGTTCTTC. The chain has TRBV2 and TRBJ2-1; 9 nucleotides match TRBD2. The CDR3 runs to 14 residues. The germline V gene encodes CDR1 SNHLY and CDR2 FYNNEI. V trimming: 9 bases; J trimming: 3 bases; junction bases outside the gene matches: 6.

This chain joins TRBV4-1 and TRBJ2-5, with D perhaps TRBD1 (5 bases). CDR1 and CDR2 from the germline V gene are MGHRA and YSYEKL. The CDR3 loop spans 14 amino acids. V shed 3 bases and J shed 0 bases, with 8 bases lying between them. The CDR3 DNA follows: TGCGCCAGCAGCCACACGACAGACCAAGAGACCCAGTACTTC. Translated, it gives CASSHTTDQETQYF.

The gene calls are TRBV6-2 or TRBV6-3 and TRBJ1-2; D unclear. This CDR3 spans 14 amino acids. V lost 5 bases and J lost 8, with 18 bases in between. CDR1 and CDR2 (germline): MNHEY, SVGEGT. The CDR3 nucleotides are TGTGCCAGCAGTCAGATCGACATCTACGGGGGCTACACCTTC. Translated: CASSQIDIYGGYTF.

The CDR3 region has the DNA TGTGCCATCAGCGACTGGACAGGGGTGACTGAAGCTTTCTTT. Its translation: CAISDWTGVTEAFF. The V and J genes are TRBV10-3 and TRBJ1-1; 9 nucleotides match TRBD1. Germline V gene data show CDR1 as ENHRY and CDR2 as SYGVKD. The CDR3 consists of 14 residues. Trimming removed 6 bases from V and 5 bases from J; junction bases left unmatched: 7.

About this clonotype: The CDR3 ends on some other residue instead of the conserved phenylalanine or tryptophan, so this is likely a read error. For the CDR3, the DNA is TGCAGTGCTAGACTAGGGACTTCAACTCAAGAGACCCAGTACTGC. Translation gives CSARLGTSTQETQYC. This chain connects TRBV20-1 to TRBJ2-5, with a weak D call TRBD2 (6 bases). Germline loops: CDR1 DFQATT, CDR2 SNEGSKA (reference sequence). The V end lost 2 bases, the J end lost 2 bases, and 15 bases lay between the germline ends. The CDR3 loop spans 15 amino acids.

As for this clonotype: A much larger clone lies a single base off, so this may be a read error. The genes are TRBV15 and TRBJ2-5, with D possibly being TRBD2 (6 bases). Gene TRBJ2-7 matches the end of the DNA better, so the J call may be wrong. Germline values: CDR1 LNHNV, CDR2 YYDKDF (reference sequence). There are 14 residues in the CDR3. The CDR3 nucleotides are TGTACCACCAGCAGAGAAGGAGGGTTGTACGAGCAGTACTTC. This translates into CTTSREGGLYEQYF.

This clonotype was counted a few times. CDR3 bases: TGCAGCGTTGAAGAACTCACCAACACTGAAGCTTTCTTT. Encoded protein: CSVEELTNTEAFF. The chain links TRBV29-1 to TRBJ1-1; no clear D. Germline CDR1 is SQVTM and CDR2 is ANQGSEA. The CDR3 length is 13 residues. V gave up 0 bases and J gave up 2 bases, with 7 bases separating them.

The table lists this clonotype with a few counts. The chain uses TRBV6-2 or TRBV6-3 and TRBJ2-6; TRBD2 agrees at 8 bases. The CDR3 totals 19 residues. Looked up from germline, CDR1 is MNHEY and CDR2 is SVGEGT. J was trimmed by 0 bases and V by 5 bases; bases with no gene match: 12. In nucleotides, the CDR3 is TGTGCCAGCAGTGACTACCTAACTAGCGGCCTCTCTGGGGCCAACGTCCTGACTTTC. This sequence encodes CASSDYLTSGLSGANVLTF.

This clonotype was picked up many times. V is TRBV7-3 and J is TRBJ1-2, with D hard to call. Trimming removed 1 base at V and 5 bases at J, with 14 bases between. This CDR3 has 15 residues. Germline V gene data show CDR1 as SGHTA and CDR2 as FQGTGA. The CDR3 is CASSLNPGSTYGYTF. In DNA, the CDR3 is TGTGCCAGCAGCTTAAATCCGGGGTCCACTTATGGCTACACCTTC.

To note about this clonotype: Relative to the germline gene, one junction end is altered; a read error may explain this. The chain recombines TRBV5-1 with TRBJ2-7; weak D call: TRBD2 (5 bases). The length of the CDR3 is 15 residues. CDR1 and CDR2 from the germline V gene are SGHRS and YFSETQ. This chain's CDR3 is CAGSFSTGLMGEQYF. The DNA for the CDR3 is TGCGCCGGCAGCTTTAGCACGGGGTTGATGGGCGAGCAGTACTTC.

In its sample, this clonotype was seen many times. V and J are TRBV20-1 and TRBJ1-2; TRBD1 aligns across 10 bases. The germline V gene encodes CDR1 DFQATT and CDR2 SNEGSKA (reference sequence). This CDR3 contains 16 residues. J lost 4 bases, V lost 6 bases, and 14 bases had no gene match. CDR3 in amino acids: CSANRDRGAISYGYTF. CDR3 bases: TGCAGTGCAAACCGGGACAGGGGTGCCATTAGCTATGGCTACACCTTC.

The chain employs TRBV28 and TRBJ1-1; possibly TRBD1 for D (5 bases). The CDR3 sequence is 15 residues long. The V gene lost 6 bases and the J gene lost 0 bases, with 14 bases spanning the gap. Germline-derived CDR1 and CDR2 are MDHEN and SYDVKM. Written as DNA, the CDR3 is TGTGCCAGCAGGACACCGGGACTGCTGAACACTGAAGCTTTCTTT. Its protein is CASRTPGLLNTEAFF.

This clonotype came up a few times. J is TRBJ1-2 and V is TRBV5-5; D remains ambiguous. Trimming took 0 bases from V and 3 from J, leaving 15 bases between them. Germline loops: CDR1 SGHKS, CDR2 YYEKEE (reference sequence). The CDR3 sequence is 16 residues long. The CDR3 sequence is CASSLDARSTYYGYTF. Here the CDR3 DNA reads TGTGCCAGCAGCTTGGATGCCAGGTCAACTTACTATGGCTACACCTTC.

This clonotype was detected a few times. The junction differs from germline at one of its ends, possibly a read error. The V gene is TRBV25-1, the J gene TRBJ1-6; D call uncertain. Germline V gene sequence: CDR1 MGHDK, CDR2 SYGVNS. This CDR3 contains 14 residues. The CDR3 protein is CASSDMTGPRPLHF. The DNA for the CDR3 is TGCGCCAGCAGTGATATGACCGGCCCTAGGCCCCTCCACTTT.

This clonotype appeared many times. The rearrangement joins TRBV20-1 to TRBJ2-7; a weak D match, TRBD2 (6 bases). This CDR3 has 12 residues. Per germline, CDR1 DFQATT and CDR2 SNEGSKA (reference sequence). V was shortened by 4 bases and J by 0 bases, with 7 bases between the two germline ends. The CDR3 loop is CSATGLSYEQYF. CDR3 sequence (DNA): TGCAGTGCTACGGGACTCTCCTACGAGCAGTACTTC.

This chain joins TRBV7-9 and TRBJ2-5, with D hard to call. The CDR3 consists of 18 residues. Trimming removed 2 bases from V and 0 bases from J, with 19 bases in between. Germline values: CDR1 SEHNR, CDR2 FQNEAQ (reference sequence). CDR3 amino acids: CASSLSARPVGYQETQYF. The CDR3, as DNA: TGTGCCAGCAGCTTATCCGCGCGACCAGTCGGATACCAAGAGACCCAGTACTTC.